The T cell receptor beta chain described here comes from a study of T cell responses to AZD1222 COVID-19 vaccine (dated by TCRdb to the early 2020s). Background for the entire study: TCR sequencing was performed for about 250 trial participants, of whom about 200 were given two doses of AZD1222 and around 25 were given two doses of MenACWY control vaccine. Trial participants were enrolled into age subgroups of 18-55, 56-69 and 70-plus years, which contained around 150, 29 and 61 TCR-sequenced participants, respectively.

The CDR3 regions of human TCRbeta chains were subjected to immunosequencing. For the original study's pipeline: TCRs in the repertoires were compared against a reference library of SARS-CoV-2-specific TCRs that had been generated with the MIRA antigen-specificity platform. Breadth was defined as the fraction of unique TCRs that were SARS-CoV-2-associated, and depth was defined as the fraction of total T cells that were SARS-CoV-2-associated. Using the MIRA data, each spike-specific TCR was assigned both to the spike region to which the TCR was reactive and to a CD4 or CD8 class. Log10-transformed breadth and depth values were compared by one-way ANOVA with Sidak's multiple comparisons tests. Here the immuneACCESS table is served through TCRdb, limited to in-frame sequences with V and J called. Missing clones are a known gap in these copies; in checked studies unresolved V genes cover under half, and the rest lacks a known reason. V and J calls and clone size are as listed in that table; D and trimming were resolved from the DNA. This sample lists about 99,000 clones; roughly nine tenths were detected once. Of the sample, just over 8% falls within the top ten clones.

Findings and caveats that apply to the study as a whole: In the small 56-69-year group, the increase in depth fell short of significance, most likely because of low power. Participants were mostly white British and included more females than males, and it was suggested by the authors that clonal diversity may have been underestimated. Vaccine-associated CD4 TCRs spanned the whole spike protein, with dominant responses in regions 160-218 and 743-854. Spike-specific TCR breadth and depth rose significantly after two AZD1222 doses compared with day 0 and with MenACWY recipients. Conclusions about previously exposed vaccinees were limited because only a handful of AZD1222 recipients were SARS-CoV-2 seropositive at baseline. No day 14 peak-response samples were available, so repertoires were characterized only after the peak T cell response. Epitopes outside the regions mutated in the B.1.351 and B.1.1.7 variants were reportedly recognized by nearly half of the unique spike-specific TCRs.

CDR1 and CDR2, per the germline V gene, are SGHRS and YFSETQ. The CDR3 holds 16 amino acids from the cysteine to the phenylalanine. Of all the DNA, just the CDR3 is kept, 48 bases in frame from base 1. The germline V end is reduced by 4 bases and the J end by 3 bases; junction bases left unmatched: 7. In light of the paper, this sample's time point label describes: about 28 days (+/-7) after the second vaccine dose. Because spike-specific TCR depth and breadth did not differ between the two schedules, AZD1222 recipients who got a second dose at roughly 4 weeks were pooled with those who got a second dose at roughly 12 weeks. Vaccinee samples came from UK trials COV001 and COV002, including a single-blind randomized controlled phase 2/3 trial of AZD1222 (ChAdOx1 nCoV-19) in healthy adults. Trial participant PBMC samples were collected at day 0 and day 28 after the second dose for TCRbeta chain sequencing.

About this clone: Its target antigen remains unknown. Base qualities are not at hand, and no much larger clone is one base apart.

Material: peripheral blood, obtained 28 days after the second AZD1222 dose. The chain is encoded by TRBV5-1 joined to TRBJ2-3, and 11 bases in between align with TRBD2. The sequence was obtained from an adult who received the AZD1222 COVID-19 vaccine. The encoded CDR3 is CASSHDSGRVTDTQYF. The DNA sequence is TGCGCCAGCAGCCATGATAGCGGGAGGGTGACAGATACGCAGTATTTT. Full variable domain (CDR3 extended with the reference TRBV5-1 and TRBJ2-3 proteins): KAGVTQTPRYLIKTRGQQVTLSCSPISGHRSVSWYQQTPGQGLQFLFEYFSETQRNKGNFPGRFSGRQFSNSRSEMNVSTLELGDSALYLCASSHDSGRVTDTQYFGPGTRLTVL.